Shown below are 11 T cell receptor beta chains from a single sample sequenced in a study of blood T cell repertoires in COVID-19. Libraries were prepared by immunoSEQ multiplex PCR; TCRdb keeps only in-frame clonotypes and omits some of them. The data contain about 200,000 clones, about 85% of them singletons. The sequencing input was peripheral blood. Receptor source: a human donor in a cohort sampled during active COVID-19.

In its sample, this clone was seen a few times. The chain employs TRBV19 and TRBJ1-2; weak D call: TRBD1 (5 bases). CDR1 is LNHDA and CDR2 is SQIVND in the germline V gene (reference sequence). Trimming removed 3 bases from V and 2 bases from J, with 7 bases in between. CDR3 length: 13 amino acids. The CDR3 sequence: CASSIDRNYGYTF. The CDR3 DNA is TGTGCCAGTAGTATCGACAGAAACTATGGCTACACCTTC. Complete variable domain (other parts from reference TRBV19 and TRBJ1-2): DGGITQSPKYLFRKEGQNVTLSCEQNLNHDAMYWYRQDPGQGLRLIYYSQIVNDFQKGDIAEGYSVSREKKESFPLTVTSAQKNPTAFYLCASSIDRNYGYTFGSGTRLTVV.

The chain links TRBV18 to TRBJ2-3; D unresolved. The CDR3 contains 14 residues. CDR1 is KGHSH, CDR2 LQKENI, per germline. Trimming pared 2 bases from V and 7 bases from J, leaving 13 bases between. CDR3 sequence (DNA): TGTGCCAGCTCACCAGCGATAGTCAGGAATACGCAGTATTTT. Translation: CASSPAIVRNTQYF.

The table lists this clone with a count of one. The V call is TRBV4-2, the J call TRBJ2-3, with a tentative D call TRBD2 (5 bases). The length of the CDR3 is 15 residues. Germline V gives CDR1 LGHNA, CDR2 YNFKEQ. Trimming pared 3 bases from V and 2 bases from J, leaving 12 bases between. The CDR3 reads CASSQDWGFTDTQYF. Written as DNA, the CDR3 is TGTGCCAGCAGCCAGGACTGGGGATTCACAGATACGCAGTATTTT.

The chain recombines TRBV4-2 with TRBJ2-5; possibly TRBD2 for D (5 bases). CDR1 and CDR2 (germline): LGHNA, YNFKEQ. The CDR3 loop spans 18 amino acids. The V end lost 0 bases, the J end lost 4 bases, and 21 bases lay between the germline ends. DNA for the CDR3: TGTGCCAGCAGCCAAGAGTTGAAGGCTAGCTCGTCACGAGAGACCCAGTACTTC. Translated: CASSQELKASSSRETQYF.

The rearrangement uses TRBV10-3 and TRBJ1-1; perhaps TRBD1 as D (6 bases). Germline V gene sequence: CDR1 ENHRY, CDR2 SYGVKD. CDR3 length: 13 residues. Between the trimmed V and J ends, which lost 6 bases and 4 bases, there was a span of 12 bases. CDR3 amino acids: CAIRGGQFTEAFF. The DNA for the CDR3 is TGTGCCATCAGGGGCGGACAGTTCACTGAAGCTTTCTTT.

The rearrangement uses TRBV6-6 and TRBJ1-1; 10 positions match TRBD1. CDR3 length equals 15 residues. With 11 bases clipped from V and 3 bases from J, the junction kept 12 bases outside the gene matches. The germline V gene encodes CDR1 MNHNY and CDR2 SVGAGI (reference sequence). The CDR3 loop reads CAGTRTGGKDTEAFF. DNA of the CDR3: TGTGCCGGTACACGGACAGGGGGTAAGGACACTGAAGCTTTCTTT.

The chain employs TRBV12-3 or TRBV12-4 and TRBJ2-1; 9 bases align to TRBD1. This CDR3 is 13 amino acids long. V lost 8 bases to trimming and J lost 6 bases; unmatched junction nucleotides: 5. The CDR3 spells CASGGTGINEQFF. For the CDR3, the DNA is TGTGCCAGCGGTGGGACAGGGATCAATGAGCAGTTCTTC.

The genes are TRBV19 and TRBJ2-1, with D tentatively TRBD1 (5 bases). The CDR3 is 16 residues long. Trimming cost V 7 bases and J 4 bases, with 20 bases left between them. Germline CDR1 reads LNHDA; CDR2 reads SQIVND (reference sequence). Here the CDR3 reads CASNTQGPSRYNEQFF. DNA for the CDR3: TGTGCCAGTAATACCCAGGGTCCCTCACGATACAATGAGCAGTTCTTC.

The table lists this clone with a few counts. The chain joins TRBV5-1 to TRBJ1-5; 8 positions match TRBD1. V lost 4 bases and J lost 9; bases outside the gene matches: 6. The CDR3 extends over 13 amino acids. Germline V lookup: CDR1 SGHRS, CDR2 YFSETQ. For the CDR3, the DNA is TGCGCCAGCAGCCTGACAGGGGATACGCCCCAGCATTTT. Translating gives CASSLTGDTPQHF.

The CDR3 DNA sequence: TGTGCCAGCAGTGAACCCAGGACTGAAGCTTTCTTT. This gives the protein CASSEPRTEAFF. The rearrangement links TRBV2 to TRBJ1-1; D gene uncertain. Germline CDR1 SNHLY, CDR2 FYNNEI. The CDR3 covers 12 residues. V was shortened by 2 bases and J by 5 bases, with 6 bases between the two germline ends.

The rearrangement links TRBV19 to TRBJ1-4, with 8 bases lining up with TRBD1. Germline values: CDR1 LNHDA, CDR2 SQIVND (reference sequence). This CDR3 spans 18 amino acids. Trimming cost V 3 bases and J 2 bases; bases outside gene matches: 11. Written as DNA, the CDR3 is TGTGCCAGTAGTATCCAGACCTTACGACAGGGGACTAATGAAAAACTGTTTTTT. It encodes CASSIQTLRQGTNEKLFF. Supplemented by reference TRBV19 and TRBJ1-4, the full variable domain reads DGGITQSPKYLFRKEGQNVTLSCEQNLNHDAMYWYRQDPGQGLRLIYYSQIVNDFQKGDIAEGYSVSREKKESFPLTVTSAQKNPTAFYLCASSIQTLRQGTNEKLFFGSGTQLSVL.